A single sample gave rise to the 7 T cell receptor beta chains below, sequenced in a study of OX40 agonist ivuxolimab in advanced cancers. Clones were read by immunoSEQ multiplex PCR, and TCRdb kept only the in-frame ones, dropping some. The table has under 60,000 clones, 94% seen once. The starting material was CD4+ or CD8+ T cells sorted from blood, obtained in a trial of the OX40 agonist ivuxolimab. The receptors originated from an adult with an advanced solid tumor such as melanoma, head and neck, liver or kidney cancer.

This chain links TRBV29-1 with TRBJ2-7; D not resolved. The CDR3 spans 13 residues. V lost 2 bases and J 3 bases, leaving 11 bases between the germline ends. Germline V lookup: CDR1 SQVTM, CDR2 ANQGSEA. This CDR3 reads CSVEQASGYEQYF. In nucleotides, the CDR3 is TGCAGCGTTGAACAAGCTTCCGGCTACGAGCAGTACTTC.

The chain uses TRBV7-8 and TRBJ2-5; D unresolved. The germline CDR1 and CDR2 sequences are SGHVS and FQNEAQ. The CDR3 consists of 12 residues. With 4 bases removed from V and 5 bases from J, the gap between germline ends came to 8 bases. This chain's CDR3 is CASSSPRETQYF. CDR3 DNA: TGTGCCAGCAGCTCCCCTCGGGAGACCCAGTACTTC.

The chain combines TRBV18 with TRBJ2-3, with D possibly TRBD1 on 5 matching bases. The CDR3 consists of 11 residues. CDR1 KGHSH and CDR2 LQKENI come from the germline V gene. Trimming removed 5 bases at V and 6 bases at J, with 6 bases between. CDR3 sequence (DNA): TGTGCCAGCTCATACAGGGATACGCAGTATTTT. Its protein product is CASSYRDTQYF.

This chain connects TRBV4-1 to TRBJ2-6, with D maybe TRBD1 (5 bases). V lost 4 bases and J lost 0, with 7 bases in between. This CDR3 spans 15 amino acids. Germline values: CDR1 MGHRA, CDR2 YSYEKL. As DNA, the CDR3 is TGCGCCAGCAGCCCTCAGGGCTCTGGGGCCAACGTCCTGACTTTC. This gives the protein CASSPQGSGANVLTF.

The genes are TRBV7-2 and TRBJ2-3; no clear D. V was trimmed by 2 bases and J by 1 base, leaving 19 bases between them. Germline values: CDR1 SGHTA, CDR2 FQGNSA. The CDR3 has 18 residues. The CDR3 DNA is TGTGCCAGCAGCTTAATTTTTGGGCTACCGGTCGGCACAGATACGCAGTATTTT. Amino acids: CASSLIFGLPVGTDTQYF.

The chain is built from TRBV28 and TRBJ1-4; D remains ambiguous. This CDR3 comprises 18 residues. V lost 5 bases and J lost 8, with 27 bases in between. Germline V gene sequence: CDR1 MDHEN, CDR2 SYDVKM. CDR3 nucleotides: TGTGCCAGCAGTCCCCCTGGGCATTCCGGGATCGAGGGAGAAAAACTGTTTTTT. It yields the protein CASSPPGHSGIEGEKLFF.

The table lists this clone with a count of one. CDR3 loop: CASSLTYYEQYF. CDR3 sequence (DNA): TGTGCCAGCAGCCTAACTTATTACGAGCAGTACTTC. The chain has TRBV14 and TRBJ2-7; D ambiguous. The V end lost 4 bases, the J end lost 4 bases, and 8 bases lay between the germline ends. CDR3 length equals 12 residues. Germline-derived CDR1 and CDR2 are SGHDN and FVKESK. The variable domain in full, completed from reference TRBV14 and TRBJ2-7, reads EAGVTQFPSHSVIEKGQTVTLRCDPISGHDNLYWYRRVMGKEIKFLLHFVKESKQDESGMPNNRFLAERTGGTYSTLKVQPAELEDSGVYFCASSLTYYEQYFGPGTRLTVT.